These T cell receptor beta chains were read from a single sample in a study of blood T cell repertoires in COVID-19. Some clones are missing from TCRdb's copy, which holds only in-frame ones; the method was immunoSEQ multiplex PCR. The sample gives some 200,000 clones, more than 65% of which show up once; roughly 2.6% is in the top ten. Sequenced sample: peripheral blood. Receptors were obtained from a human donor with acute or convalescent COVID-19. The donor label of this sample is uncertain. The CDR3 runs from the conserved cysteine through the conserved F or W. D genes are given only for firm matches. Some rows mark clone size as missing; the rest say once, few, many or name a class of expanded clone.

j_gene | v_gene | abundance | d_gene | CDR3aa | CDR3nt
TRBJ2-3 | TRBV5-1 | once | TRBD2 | CASSHSGGAGTDTQYF | TGCGCCAGCAGCCATAGCGGGGGGGCTGGGACAGATACGCAGTATTTT
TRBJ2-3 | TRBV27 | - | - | CASSITPGLTGTQYF | TGTGCCAGCAGCATAACCCCAGGGTTAACTGGTACGCAGTATTTT
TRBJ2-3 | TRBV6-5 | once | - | CASSYSQVCTDTQYF | TGTGCCAGCAGTTACTCTCAGGTTTGTACAGATACGCAGTATTTT
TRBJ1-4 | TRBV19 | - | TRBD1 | CASSILRGDEKLFF | TGTGCCAGTAGTATACTCAGGGGGGACGAAAAACTGTTTTTT
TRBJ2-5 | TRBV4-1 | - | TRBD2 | CASSAGLAGGQETQYF | TGCGCCAGCAGCGCAGGACTAGCGGGAGGCCAAGAGACCCAGTACTTC
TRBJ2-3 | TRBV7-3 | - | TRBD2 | CASSFLVEVKTSITTDTQYF | TGTGCCAGCAGCTTCCTAGTAGAAGTTAAGACTAGCATAACCACAGATACGCAGTATTTT
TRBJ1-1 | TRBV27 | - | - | CASSLVLGGDFEAFF | TGTGCCAGCAGTTTAGTATTAGGGGGGGACTTTGAAGCTTTCTTT
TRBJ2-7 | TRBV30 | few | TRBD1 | CAWSGGTGAHEQYF | TGTGCCTGGAGTGGCGGGACAGGGGCCCACGAGCAGTACTTC
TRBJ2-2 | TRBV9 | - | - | CASSETGEPNTGELFF | TGTGCCAGCAGCGAAACGGGGGAACCGAACACCGGGGAGCTGTTTTTT
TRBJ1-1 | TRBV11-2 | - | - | CASSPDAPGGATEAFF | TGTGCCAGCAGCCCCGACGCCCCAGGCGGGGCCACTGAAGCTTTCTTT
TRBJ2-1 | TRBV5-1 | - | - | CASSFGQSYNEQFF | TGCGCCAGCAGCTTCGGACAGAGTTACAATGAGCAGTTCTTC
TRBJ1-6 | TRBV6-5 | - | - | CASSTRQKDNSPLHF | TGTGCCAGCAGTACCCGACAAAAGGATAATTCACCCCTCCACTTT
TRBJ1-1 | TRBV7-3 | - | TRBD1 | CASSPRGQGLFEAFF | TGTGCCAGCAGCCCCCGGGGACAGGGACTTTTTGAAGCTTTCTTT
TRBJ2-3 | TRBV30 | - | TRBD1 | CAWIPRGDRGTDTQYF | TGTGCCTGGATCCCACGGGGGGACAGGGGGACAGATACGCAGTATTTT
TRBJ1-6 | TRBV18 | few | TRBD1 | CASSPQRGQTGSPLHF | TGTGCCAGCTCACCACAGAGGGGACAGACGGGTTCACCCCTCCACTTT
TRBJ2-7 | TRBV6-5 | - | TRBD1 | CASRSTGGTSYEQYF | TGTGCCAGCAGATCGACAGGGGGAACCTCCTACGAGCAGTACTTC
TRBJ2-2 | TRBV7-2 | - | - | CASSLQGSGELFF | TGTGCCAGCAGCTTACAGGGCTCCGGGGAGCTGTTTTTT
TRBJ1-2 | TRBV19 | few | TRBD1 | CASSPQDRARYGYTF | TGTGCCAGTAGTCCCCAGGACAGGGCCCGATATGGCTACACCTTC
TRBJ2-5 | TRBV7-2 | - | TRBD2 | CASSPSGRDQETQYF | TGTGCCAGCAGCCCTAGCGGTCGGGACCAAGAGACCCAGTACTTC
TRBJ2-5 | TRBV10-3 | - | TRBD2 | CAISESSGIQETQYF | TGTGCCATCAGTGAGTCGAGCGGGATCCAAGAGACCCAGTACTTC
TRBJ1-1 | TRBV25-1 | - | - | CASSVSGLTEAFF | TGTGCCAGCAGTGTCTCGGGGTTAACTGAAGCTTTCTTT
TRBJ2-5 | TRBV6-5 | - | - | CASSTGIQETQYF | TGTGCCAGCAGTACAGGGATCCAAGAGACCCAGTACTTC
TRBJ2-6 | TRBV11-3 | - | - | CASRKGSGANVLTF | TGTGCCAGCAGAAAGGGGTCTGGGGCCAACGTCCTGACTTTC
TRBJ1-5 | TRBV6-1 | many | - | CASSEGRQSAQHF | TGTGCCAGCAGTGAAGGGAGGCAGTCGGCCCAGCATTTT
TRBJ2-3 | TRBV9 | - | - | CASSVAGANTQYF | TGTGCCAGCAGCGTAGCAGGGGCCAATACGCAGTATTTT
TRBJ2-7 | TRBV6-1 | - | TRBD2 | CASSEHGLAAYEQYF | TGTGCCAGCAGTGAACACGGACTAGCGGCCTACGAGCAGTACTTC
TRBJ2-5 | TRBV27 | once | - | CASRPSGDSNQRETQYF | TGTGCCAGCAGGCCCTCGGGGGACAGCAATCAGAGAGAGACCCAGTACTTC
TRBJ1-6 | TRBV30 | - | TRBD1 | CAWRGDREESPLHF | TGTGCCTGGAGGGGGGACAGGGAGGAGTCACCCCTCCACTTT
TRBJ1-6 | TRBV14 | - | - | CASSPNYSPLHF | TGTGCCAGCAGCCCAAACTACTCACCCCTCCACTTT
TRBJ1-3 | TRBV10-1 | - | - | CASSESGGPGNTIYF | TGCGCCAGCAGTGAGTCCGGAGGGCCTGGAAACACCATATATTTT
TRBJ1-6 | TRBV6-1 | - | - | CASSDGQSYNSPLHF | TGTGCCAGCAGTGACGGACAGTCCTATAATTCACCCCTCCACTTT
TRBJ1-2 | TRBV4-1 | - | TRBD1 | CASSQLRTGAYTF | TGCGCCAGCAGCCAATTAAGGACAGGGGCCTACACCTTC
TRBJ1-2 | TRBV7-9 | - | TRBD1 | CASSFGTEFDIYGYTF | TGTGCCAGCAGCTTCGGGACAGAGTTCGACATCTATGGCTACACCTTC
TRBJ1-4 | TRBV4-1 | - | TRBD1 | CASSTGGGDEKLFF | TGCGCCAGCAGTACAGGGGGAGGAGATGAAAAACTGTTTTTT
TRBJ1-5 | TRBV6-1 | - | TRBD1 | CASSVIGRRGPRRSQPQHF | TGTGCCAGCAGTGTCATCGGTCGGAGGGGGCCCCGCCGCAGTCAGCCCCAGCATTTT
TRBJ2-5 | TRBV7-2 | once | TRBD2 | CASSVGLAQETQYF | TGTGCCAGCAGCGTCGGACTAGCCCAAGAGACCCAGTACTTC
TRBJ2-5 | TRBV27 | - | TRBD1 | CASSPGGFQETQYF | TGTGCCAGCAGTCCAGGGGGCTTCCAAGAGACCCAGTACTTC
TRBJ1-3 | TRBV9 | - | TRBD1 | CASSTRETGAGNTIYF | TGTGCCAGCAGCACGCGCGAAACAGGGGCTGGAAACACCATATATTTT
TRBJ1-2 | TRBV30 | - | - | CAWSVQGRDYGYTF | TGTGCCTGGAGTGTACAAGGCAGGGACTATGGCTACACCTTC
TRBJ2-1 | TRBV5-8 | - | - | CASTPRSAMTYNEQFF | TGTGCCAGCACCCCCCGGTCCGCTATGACCTACAATGAGCAGTTCTTC
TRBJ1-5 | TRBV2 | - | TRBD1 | CASRTGTGGNQPQHF | TGTGCCAGCAGAACCGGGACAGGGGGGAATCAGCCCCAGCATTTT
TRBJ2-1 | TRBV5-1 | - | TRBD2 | CASTTQTSGDEQFF | TGCGCCAGCACCACCCAGACTAGCGGGGATGAGCAGTTCTTC
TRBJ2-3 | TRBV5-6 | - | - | CASSLDRGGDTQYF | TGTGCCAGCAGCTTGGACAGGGGGGGAGATACGCAGTATTTT
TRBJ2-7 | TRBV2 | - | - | CASSDSRDGIGEQYF | TGTGCCAGCAGTGATTCCAGGGATGGGATTGGCGAGCAGTACTTC
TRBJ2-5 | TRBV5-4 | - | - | CASSPSPLNEETQYF | TGTGCCAGCAGTCCTTCCCCCCTCAACGAGGAGACCCAGTACTTC
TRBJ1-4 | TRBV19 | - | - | CASSPSGGAEKLFF | TGTGCCAGTAGTCCCTCGGGGGGCGCGGAAAAACTGTTTTTT
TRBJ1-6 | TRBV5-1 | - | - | CASSLLGAPENSPLHF | TGCGCCAGCAGCTTGTTGGGGGCGCCTGAAAATTCACCCCTCCACTTT
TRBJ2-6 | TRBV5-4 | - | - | CASSLEGGRAGANVLTF | TGTGCCAGCAGCTTGGAAGGTGGGCGGGCTGGGGCCAACGTCCTGACTTTC
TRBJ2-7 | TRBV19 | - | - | CASSIADSGEQYF | TGTGCCAGTAGTATAGCGGACTCCGGTGAGCAGTACTTC
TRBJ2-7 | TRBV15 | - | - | CATSRVREYEQYF | TGTGCCACCAGCAGAGTGAGGGAGTACGAGCAGTACTTC
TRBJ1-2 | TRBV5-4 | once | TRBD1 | CASKPGDRGNYGYTF | TGTGCCAGCAAGCCCGGGGACAGGGGAAACTATGGCTACACCTTC
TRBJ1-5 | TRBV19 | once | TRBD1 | CASSPRTGGPIQLTYSNQPQHF | TGTGCCAGTAGTCCCCGGACAGGGGGTCCTATACAACTCACCTATAGCAATCAGCCCCAGCATTTT
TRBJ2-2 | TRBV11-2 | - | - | CASSLDQGRYTGELFF | TGTGCCAGCAGCTTAGATCAGGGCCGATACACCGGGGAGCTGTTTTTT